Presented here are 22 T cell receptor beta chains from one specimen sequenced in a study of beta chain features in type 1 diabetes. Of the isolated RNA, all was reverse transcribed, and so the sequenced material was expressed TCRB transcripts. Method: immunoSEQ multiplex PCR; TCRdb's copy keeps in-frame clones and lacks some. The sample records about 150,000 clones, about 8.5% being singletons. The sample consisted of central memory CD4+ T cells from blood. The receptors were gathered from a man aged 18 to 35 in good health.

The rearrangement links TRBV5-6 to TRBJ2-1, with 11 nucleotides matching TRBD1. The germline CDR1 and CDR2 sequences are SGHDT and YYEEEE. CDR3 length equals 17 residues. Trimming removed 4 bases from V and 4 bases from J; junction bases left unmatched: 10. The CDR3 loop reads CASSLRLGQGAYNEQFF. For the CDR3, the DNA is TGTGCCAGCAGCCTACGGCTAGGACAGGGGGCATACAATGAGCAGTTCTTC.

This clone has ten or more counts. The sample contains more than one DNA sequence encoding this CDR3. This rearrangement joins TRBV29-1 to TRBJ2-7; D is possibly TRBD2 (5 bases). V lost 6 bases, J lost 3 bases, and 9 bases lay in between. This CDR3 region has 11 residues. Germline loops: CDR1 SQVTM, CDR2 ANQGSEA. This CDR3 reads CSVDGLYEQYF. CDR3 nucleotides: TGCAGCGTGGACGGACTCTACGAGCAGTACTTC.

CDR3 sequence reads: CASSQDPAGTGSPGELFF. In nucleotides, the CDR3 is TGCGCCAGCAGCCAAGACCCAGCTGGGACAGGGAGTCCCGGGGAGCTGTTTTTT. V and J are TRBV4-3 and TRBJ2-2, with TRBD1 matching 9 bases. Per germline, CDR1 LGHNA and CDR2 YSLEER. J was trimmed by 6 bases and V by 0 bases; bases with no gene match: 11. The CDR3 has 18 residues.

This clone was observed at least ten times. The chain uses TRBV15 and TRBJ2-5; 11 bases align to TRBD2. Trimming at V came to 3 bases and at J to 5 bases, leaving 5 bases not matched to a gene. The CDR3 extends over 15 amino acids. Germline V gene sequence: CDR1 LNHNV, CDR2 YYDKDF (reference sequence). This chain's CDR3 is CATSSSGRARETQYF. The DNA for the CDR3 is TGTGCCACCAGCAGTAGCGGGAGGGCCCGGGAGACCCAGTACTTC.

The chain has TRBV18 and TRBJ2-1, with 12 nucleotides matching TRBD2. The CDR3 consists of 18 residues. The germline CDR1 and CDR2 sequences are KGHSH and LQKENI. V lost 4 bases to trimming and J lost 0 bases; unmatched junction nucleotides: 7. The CDR3 spells CASSRRTSGMNSYNEQFF. The CDR3 DNA reads as TGTGCCAGCTCACGAAGGACTAGCGGGATGAACTCCTACAATGAGCAGTTCTTC.

The genes are TRBV28 and TRBJ1-4; D call uncertain. Per the germline V gene, CDR1 is MDHEN and CDR2 is SYDVKM. The CDR3 covers 13 residues. The ends were cut back, 3 bases at V and 7 bases at J, with 9 bases in the middle. CDR3 bases: TGTGCCAGCAGTTTTGAATGGGCTGAAAAACTGTTTTTT. Amino acid sequence: CASSFEWAEKLFF.

V usage is TRBV29-1 and J usage is TRBJ1-1; D possibly corresponds to TRBD1 (6 bases). Germline loops: CDR1 SQVTM, CDR2 ANQGSEA. V lost 5 bases and J 7 bases, leaving 11 bases between the germline ends. The CDR3 loop spans 11 amino acids. The chain's CDR3 is CSVLSDSEAFF. The CDR3 DNA reads as TGCAGCGTTCTTTCGGACAGTGAAGCTTTCTTT.

V gene TRBV27 combines with J gene TRBJ2-1; maybe TRBD2 (5 bases). The ends were cut back, 2 bases at V and 3 bases at J, with 11 bases in the middle. The CDR3 runs to 15 residues. CDR1 is MNHEY and CDR2 is SMNVEV in the germline V gene (reference sequence). The CDR3 sequence: CASSLRWAGYNEQFF. The CDR3 DNA is TGTGCCAGCAGTTTAAGGTGGGCGGGCTACAATGAGCAGTTCTTC.

This clone was seen more than once but under ten times. The V call is TRBV6-5, the J call TRBJ2-3; TRBD1 agrees at 8 bases. Germline V lookup: CDR1 MNHEY, CDR2 SVGAGI. V shed 6 bases, J shed 3 bases, and the junction held 5 bases outside the gene matches. CDR3 size: 14 residues. The CDR3 DNA sequence: TGTGCCAGCAGCCGACAGGGGTGGACAGATACGCAGTATTTT. It specifies CASSRQGWTDTQYF.

The chain couples TRBV6-1 to TRBJ2-3; D perhaps matches TRBD1 (5 bases). The CDR3 length is 15 residues. Trimming took off 2 bases at V and 1 base at J, with 10 bases between the two ends. CDR1 MNHNS and CDR2 SASEGT come from the germline V gene. The CDR3 here is CASSERRQRTDTQYF. CDR3 DNA sequence: TGTGCCAGCAGTGAACGGAGACAGCGCACAGATACGCAGTATTTT.

This clone has only a few counts. Written as DNA, the CDR3 is TGCGCCAGCAGCTTTGGGCAGGGGAGTCAAGAGACCCAGTACTTC. Translation: CASSFGQGSQETQYF. The chain couples TRBV5-1 to TRBJ2-5, with TRBD1 as a possible D gene (6 bases). The length of the CDR3 is 15 residues. Germline V gene lookup returns CDR1 SGHRS and CDR2 YFSETQ. V lost 2 bases and J lost 2, with 13 bases in between.

This clone has ten or more counts. The chain joins TRBV28 to TRBJ2-5; weak D call: TRBD1 (6 bases). This CDR3 is 13 amino acids long. Germline V gene sequence: CDR1 MDHEN, CDR2 SYDVKM. The V end was cut by 1 base, the J end by 5 bases, with 8 bases between. In DNA form, the CDR3 reads TGTGCCAGCAGTTTATACAGGGAGGAGACCCAGTACTTC. This gives the protein CASSLYREETQYF. The variable domain in full, completed from reference TRBV28 and TRBJ2-5, reads DVKVTQSSRYLVKRTGEKVFLECVQDMDHENMFWYRQDPGLGLRLIYFSYDVKMKEKGDIPEGYSVSREKKERFSLILESASTNQTSMYLCASSLYREETQYFGPGTRLLVL.

The chain uses TRBV7-9 and TRBJ1-1; 8 nucleotides agree with TRBD1. The germline gives CDR1 SEHNR, CDR2 FQNEAQ (reference sequence). There are 16 residues in the CDR3. The junction had 8 bases not matched to a gene; V was cut back by 5 bases and J by 0 bases. The CDR3 nucleotides are TGTGCCAGCAGCCCAGGCTGGGACAGGATGAACACTGAAGCTTTCTTT. Protein product: CASSPGWDRMNTEAFF.

The chain has TRBV7-2 and TRBJ2-7, with a possible D match to TRBD2 (5 bases). This CDR3 is built from 14 residues. CDR1 SGHTA and CDR2 FQGNSA come from the germline V gene. The V and J ends lost 5 bases and 3 bases respectively, with 14 bases between them. The CDR3 loop is CASSAAAAGYEQYF. The DNA for the CDR3 is TGTGCCAGCAGCGCCGCGGCTGCGGGCTACGAGCAGTACTTC.

The rearrangement uses TRBV5-1 and TRBJ2-3, with 9 bases identical to TRBD2. Germline assignment: CDR1 SGHRS and CDR2 YFSETQ. J was trimmed by 1 base and V by 4 bases; bases with no gene match: 4. The CDR3 sequence is 15 residues long. The CDR3 DNA reads TGCGCCAGCAGCCCGGGACTAGCTGGCACAGATACGCAGTATTTT. Its protein product is CASSPGLAGTDTQYF.

This clone was seen a few times. The CDR3 nucleotides are TGTGCCAGCAGCTTAGGTCCTACAAGGGGTGACTATGGCTACACCTTC. Its translation is CASSLGPTRGDYGYTF. V and J are TRBV7-2 and TRBJ1-2; D perhaps matches TRBD1 (5 bases). Germline CDR1 reads SGHTA; CDR2 reads FQGNSA. This CDR3 is built from 16 residues. Trimming removed 1 base from V and 3 bases from J, with 15 bases in between.

This chain uses TRBV5-1 with TRBJ2-7; D possibly corresponds to TRBD1 (6 bases). V was shortened by 7 bases and J by 5 bases, with 16 bases between the two germline ends. Germline CDR1 and CDR2: SGHRS and YFSETQ. The length of the CDR3 is 13 residues. CDR3 in amino acids: CASGTQGYDEQYF. In DNA form, the CDR3 reads TGCGCCAGCGGAACACAGGGTTACGACGAGCAGTACTTC.

This sequence joins TRBV6-5 and TRBJ1-2, with a tentative D call TRBD1 (6 bases). V was cut by 1 base and J by 6 bases, with 15 bases left in between. CDR1 and CDR2 from the germline V gene are MNHEY and SVGAGI. The CDR3 loop spans 15 amino acids. The CDR3 here is CASSYLSRGSNGYTF. CDR3 DNA: TGTGCCAGCAGTTACTTATCCAGGGGAAGTAATGGCTACACCTTC.

This clone was seen more than once but under ten times. CDR3 bases: TGTGCCAGCAGTAAGGGAGCGAACTATGGCTACACCTTC. It translates to CASSKGANYGYTF. The rearrangement uses TRBV6-4 and TRBJ1-2; no definite D call. The length of the CDR3 is 13 residues. Trimming cost V 5 bases and J 2 bases, with 9 bases left between them. CDR1 MRHNA and CDR2 SNTAGT come from the germline V gene.

This clone has a handful of counts. The chain employs TRBV27 and TRBJ2-7; 8 nucleotides line up with TRBD1. V shed 5 bases and J 7 bases; nucleotides not matched to a gene: 16. Germline CDR1 is MNHEY and CDR2 is SMNVEV (reference sequence). The CDR3 has 16 residues. Here the CDR3 DNA reads TGTGCCAGCAGTATCGACCCGGACAGGGAACGAGGAGAGCAGTACTTC. This codes for CASSIDPDRERGEQYF.

This clone was seen repeatedly, ten times or more. The chain carries TRBV10-3 and TRBJ2-2; D is possibly TRBD1 (6 bases). V was pared by 2 bases and J by 7 bases, with 8 bases between. CDR1 and CDR2 from the germline V gene are ENHRY and SYGVKD. This CDR3 region has 13 residues. The CDR3 nucleotides read TGTGCCATCAGTGAGGCAGGGGACGGGGAGCTGTTTTTT. Residues: CAISEAGDGELFF.

This clone was seen a few times. The chain joins TRBV28 to TRBJ1-1, with 9 bases identical to TRBD1. This CDR3 has 15 amino acids. V lost 6 bases and J lost 3; bases outside the gene matches: 8. Germline V gene sequence: CDR1 MDHEN, CDR2 SYDVKM. The DNA of the CDR3 is TGTGCCAGCAGCACGACAGGGGGAGGGTACACTGAAGCTTTCTTT. Protein sequence: CASSTTGGGYTEAFF.